These 28 T cell receptor beta chains were sequenced from one sample in a study of T cells after yellow fever vaccination. TCRdb re-called the 5' RACE reads through MiXCR, storing one row per CDR3 protein. There are 25,000 to 30,000 distinct CDR3 sequences in the sample; roughly 6% occur only once, and approximately 25% lies in the top ten. The sequencing here drew on PBMCs, either bulk or a sorted T-cell subset (CD4+, CD8+, memory, or dextramer-sorted; not recorded which), taken on the day of the yellow fever booster vaccination. Every receptor here comes from a young man who received the YFV17D yellow fever vaccine.

This clonotype was seen a few times. The V gene is TRBV5-1, the J gene TRBJ2-5, with TRBD2 identical over 11 bases. After removal of 2 bases from V and 4 bases from J, the junction contained 4 bases not matched to a gene. This CDR3 region has 15 residues. CDR1 and CDR2 from the germline V gene are SGHRS and YFSETQ. Written as DNA, the CDR3 is TGCGCCAGCAGCTTAACTAGCGGGAGTCTAGAGACCCAGTACTTC. Translating it yields CASSLTSGSLETQYF.

About this clonotype itself: The junction does not match germline at one end; this may be a read error. The J gene is TRBJ1-2, the V gene TRBV7-2, with TRBD1 as a possible D gene (6 bases). The CDR3 contains 14 residues. Germline lookup yields CDR1 SGHTA and CDR2 FQGNSA. The CDR3 sequence is CASSSPGRGEGPSF. CDR3 coding DNA: TGTGCCAGCAGCTCGCCGGGCAGGGGTGAGGGCCCTTCCTTC. The entire variable domain, with the rest obtained from reference TRBV7-2 and TRBJ1-2, is as follows: GAGVSQSPSNKVTEKGKDVELRCDPISGHTALYWYRQSLGQGLEFLIYFQGNSAPDKSGLPSDRFSAERTGGSVSTLTIQRTQQEDSAVYLCASSSPGRGEGPSFGSGTRLTVV.

The genes are TRBV20-1 and TRBJ1-2, with D hard to call. Germline values: CDR1 DFQATT, CDR2 SNEGSKA (reference sequence). CDR3 size: 14 residues. With 0 bases removed from V and 7 bases from J, the gap between germline ends came to 15 bases. CDR3 nucleotides: TGCAGTGCTAGAGAGCCGCAAACGGTAACTGGCTACACCTTC. Amino acids: CSAREPQTVTGYTF.

There are many counts of this clonotype. The genes are TRBV7-2 and TRBJ2-2; 11 bases fit TRBD2. The V and J ends lost 0 bases and 9 bases, in that order; junction bases with no gene match: 6. The CDR3 runs 16 residues. Per germline, CDR1 SGHTA and CDR2 FQGNSA. The CDR3 region is CASSLATSGSRRELFF. The CDR3 DNA reads TGTGCCAGCAGCTTAGCCACTAGCGGGAGCCGGCGGGAGCTGTTTTTT. Based on the CDR3 plus reference TRBV7-2 and TRBJ2-2, the full variable domain is GAGVSQSPSNKVTEKGKDVELRCDPISGHTALYWYRQSLGQGLEFLIYFQGNSAPDKSGLPSDRFSAERTGGSVSTLTIQRTQQEDSAVYLCASSLATSGSRRELFFGEGSRLTVL.

This clonotype has only a few counts. This chain uses TRBV5-1 with TRBJ2-1; D is undetermined. Per the germline V gene, CDR1 is SGHRS and CDR2 is YFSETQ. This CDR3 has 11 residues. Trimming removed 0 bases at V and 12 bases at J, with 7 bases between. CDR3 sequence: CASSLADRQFF. In DNA form, the CDR3 reads TGCGCCAGCAGCTTGGCGGATCGGCAGTTCTTC.

This clonotype was picked up many times. CDR3 DNA sequence: TGCAGCGCGAGCATGAACACTGAAGCTTTCTTT. Translating it yields CSASMNTEAFF. This rearrangement joins TRBV29-1 to TRBJ1-1; no reliable D call. This CDR3 spans 11 amino acids. Germline CDR1 reads SQVTM; CDR2 reads ANQGSEA. Trimming removed 7 bases at V and 0 bases at J, with 6 bases between.

This clonotype was detected ten times or more. The chain recombines TRBV20-1 with TRBJ2-7, with 8 bases that match TRBD1. This CDR3 has 13 residues. CDR1 DFQATT and CDR2 SNEGSKA come from the germline V gene (reference sequence). Trimming removed 3 bases from V and 1 base from J; junction bases left unmatched: 2. CDR3: CSASRDRSYEQYF. In DNA form, the CDR3 reads TGCAGTGCTAGTAGGGACAGGTCCTACGAGCAGTACTTC.

This clonotype occurred many times. The chain joins TRBV12-3 or TRBV12-4 to TRBJ2-3; 14 positions match TRBD2. CDR3 length equals 15 residues. J was trimmed by 4 bases and V by 5 bases; bases with no gene match: 2. The CDR3 reads CASSRLAGGSDTQYF. DNA of the CDR3: TGTGCCAGCAGTCGACTAGCGGGAGGGTCAGATACGCAGTATTTT.

The V and J genes are TRBV20-1 and TRBJ2-5; D ambiguous. The germline CDR1 and CDR2 sequences are DFQATT and SNEGSKA (reference sequence). The length of the CDR3 is 15 residues. V was cut by 5 bases and J by 2 bases, with 18 bases left in between. The CDR3: CSAGTVVAVQETQYF. CDR3 bases: TGCAGTGCTGGCACTGTGGTCGCCGTTCAAGAGACCCAGTACTTC.

In regard to this clonotype: At one end, the junction sequence differs from germline, possibly due to a read error. V is TRBV20-1 and J is TRBJ2-3, with 7 bases matching TRBD2. The CDR3 covers 16 residues. Germline CDR1 reads DFQATT; CDR2 reads SNEGSKA (reference sequence). This chain's CDR3 is CCAIDLTSTRPDTQYF. In DNA, the CDR3 is TGCTGTGCTATCGACCTGACTAGCACGAGACCAGATACGCAGTATTTT.

This clonotype came up many times. This chain connects TRBV20-1 to TRBJ2-1; D might be TRBD1 or TRBD2, each matching 5 bases. This CDR3 has 14 residues. Trimming removed 3 bases from V and 9 bases from J, with 18 bases in between. Germline loops: CDR1 DFQATT, CDR2 SNEGSKA (reference sequence). The CDR3, as DNA: TGCAGTGCTAGGAGGGGTCCCGCAGTGATTGAGCAGTTCTTC. Translated: CSARRGPAVIEQFF.

This clonotype has at least ten counts. V usage is TRBV4-3 and J usage is TRBJ2-3; tentatively, D is TRBD1 (6 bases). The CDR3 runs to 14 residues. Trimming pared 5 bases from V and 6 bases from J, leaving 15 bases between. CDR1 is LGHNA and CDR2 is YSLEER in the germline V gene. Written as DNA, the CDR3 is TGCGCCAGCAGCAAAGGGACACTCCCGGATACGCAGTATTTT. Amino acids: CASSKGTLPDTQYF.

On this clonotype itself: A read error may account for a junction end that differs from germline. This chain joins TRBV12-3 or TRBV12-4 and TRBJ2-6; 7 nucleotides line up with TRBD1. The CDR3 is 18 residues long. CDR3 residues: CACSLGRTGVTGANVLTF. The CDR3 DNA is TGTGCCTGCAGTTTAGGACGCACAGGGGTAACTGGGGCCAACGTCCTGACTTTC.

This clonotype appeared a few times. As DNA, the CDR3 is TGTGCCAGCAGCTTCGGGACTAGCGGAAACAATGAGCAGTTCTTC. Translation: CASSFGTSGNNEQFF. V is TRBV7-9 and J is TRBJ2-1, with 11 nucleotides matching TRBD2. The ends lost 3 bases at V and 5 bases at J; junction bases unmatched: 3. Germline values: CDR1 SEHNR, CDR2 FQNEAQ (reference sequence). The CDR3 spans 15 residues.

On this clonotype: A read error is possible here, since a much larger clone lies one base away. The rearrangement links TRBV11-2 to TRBJ2-1; 8 nucleotides match TRBD2. Germline trimming cut 0 bases from V and 11 bases from J; bases unmatched to any gene: 15. The CDR3 runs 17 residues. Per germline, CDR1 SGHAT and CDR2 FQNNGV. CDR3 residues: CASSLEASGRYVDQQFF. The DNA of the CDR3 is TGTGCCAGCAGCTTAGAAGCGAGCGGGAGATACGTCGATCAGCAGTTCTTC.

This clonotype was recorded many times. The gene calls are TRBV20-1 and TRBJ1-3; TRBD1 might be the D (5 bases). V was clipped by 6 bases and J by 0 bases, with 12 bases between them. This CDR3 spans 14 amino acids. The germline V gene encodes CDR1 DFQATT and CDR2 SNEGSKA (reference sequence). DNA for the CDR3: TGCAGTGCGCCCGACAGAACCTCTGGAAACACCATATATTTT. Translation: CSAPDRTSGNTIYF.

A few counts support this clonotype. V is TRBV19 and J is TRBJ2-5; 15 bases agree with TRBD2. The CDR3 length is 17 residues. From germline, CDR1 is LNHDA and CDR2 SQIVND (reference sequence). The junction had 12 bases not matched to a gene; V was cut back by 8 bases and J by 5 bases. The CDR3 nucleotides are TGTGCCAGTCGTTCAGGAGGACTAGCGGGAGGGTGGGAGACCCAGTACTTC. Its translation: CASRSGGLAGGWETQYF.

This clonotype was observed at least ten times. The chain joins TRBV20-1 to TRBJ2-1; 9 bases are a match to TRBD2. Germline CDR1 is DFQATT and CDR2 is SNEGSKA (reference sequence). CDR3 size: 16 residues. J was trimmed by 6 bases and V by 2 bases; bases with no gene match: 11. The CDR3 sequence: CSARKNAGGPINEQFF. The DNA for the CDR3 is TGCAGTGCTAGAAAGAATGCGGGAGGGCCGATCAATGAGCAGTTCTTC.

This clonotype was recorded many times. Here the CDR3 DNA reads TGTGCCAGCAGCTTGGTCGCCAGGCCCCGAGGCGGGGAGCTGTTTTTT. Translated, it gives CASSLVARPRGGELFF. The chain links TRBV5-5 to TRBJ2-2; no reliable D call. The CDR3 has 16 residues. CDR1 and CDR2 from the germline V gene are SGHKS and YYEKEE (reference sequence). The germline V and J ends were trimmed by 0 bases and 7 bases, with 16 bases remaining between them.

In its sample, this clonotype was seen many times. V and J are TRBV20-1 and TRBJ2-1; 11 bases map to TRBD2. The length of the CDR3 is 14 residues. The V gene's germline CDR1 is DFQATT and CDR2 SNEGSKA (reference sequence). Losses at the gene ends were 5 bases for V and 7 bases for J; bases not matched to a gene: 7. CDR3 in amino acids: CSAPLAGGRNEQFF. For the CDR3, the DNA is TGCAGTGCTCCATTAGCGGGAGGGCGGAATGAGCAGTTCTTC.

This clonotype was seen a handful of times. The chain links TRBV7-9 to TRBJ1-1; 9 bases match TRBD1. V was clipped by 5 bases and J by 4 bases; unmatched bases: 11. CDR1 and CDR2 from the germline V gene are SEHNR and FQNEAQ (reference sequence). CDR3 length: 16 amino acids. This CDR3 reads CASSENPGQGSTEAFF. The DNA for the CDR3 is TGTGCCAGCAGCGAGAACCCGGGACAGGGAAGCACTGAAGCTTTCTTT.

This clonotype was seen many times. The chain employs TRBV7-2 and TRBJ2-2; TRBD1 might be the D (6 bases). This CDR3 region has 15 residues. CDR1 and CDR2 from the germline V gene are SGHTA and FQGNSA. Trimming shortened V by 5 bases and J by 4 bases, and 14 bases separated the two germline ends. CDR3 nucleotide sequence: TGTGCCAGCAGCCTCCAGGGGTGGAGCACCGGGGAGCTGTTTTTT. Its translation is CASSLQGWSTGELFF.

This clonotype was found many times. This sequence joins TRBV27 and TRBJ2-7, with a possible D match to TRBD1 (5 bases). The CDR3 covers 13 residues. Germline V gives CDR1 MNHEY, CDR2 SMNVEV (reference sequence). Trimming removed 2 bases from V and 2 bases from J, with 7 bases in between. CDR3 sequence reads: CASSLKGPYEQYF. In DNA form, the CDR3 reads TGTGCCAGCAGTTTAAAGGGGCCCTACGAGCAGTACTTC.

There are many counts of this clonotype. The V gene is TRBV24-1, the J gene TRBJ2-2, with D perhaps given as TRBD1 or TRBD2 (5 bases each). The CDR3 is 13 amino acids. CDR1 is KGHDR and CDR2 is SFDVKD in the germline V gene. V dropped 10 bases and J dropped 0 bases, with 8 bases sitting between them. The chain's CDR3 is CATGTANTGELFF. The CDR3 coding sequence is TGTGCCACTGGGACGGCGAACACCGGGGAGCTGTTTTTT.

This clonotype was seen repeatedly, ten times or more. This chain joins TRBV7-2 and TRBJ1-6; D possibly corresponds to TRBD1 (5 bases). The V gene's germline CDR1 is SGHTA and CDR2 FQGNSA. V was cut by 1 base and J by 9 bases, with 10 bases left in between. The CDR3 consists of 14 residues. The CDR3 spells CASSLGQDISPLHF. CDR3 nucleotides: TGTGCCAGCAGCTTAGGTCAGGACATTTCACCCCTCCACTTT.

There are a few counts of this clonotype. The genes are TRBV5-6 and TRBJ1-2; possibly TRBD1 for D (5 bases). CDR1 and CDR2 (germline): SGHDT, YYEEEE. This CDR3 has 13 amino acids. V lost 4 bases and J lost 3, with 10 bases in between. The CDR3 DNA reads TGTGCCAGCAGCGGGACGGGGGACTATGGCTACACCTTC. Translating it yields CASSGTGDYGYTF.

This clonotype came up many times. CDR3 in amino acids: CASSYGASNSPLHF. The CDR3 DNA is TGTGCCAGCAGTTATGGGGCAAGCAATTCACCCCTCCACTTT. The V gene is TRBV6-5, the J gene TRBJ1-6, with D possibly matching TRBD1 (5 bases). The CDR3 contains 14 residues. Germline CDR1 and CDR2: MNHEY and SVGAGI. V was trimmed by 3 bases and J by 7 bases, leaving 10 bases between them.

This clonotype has only a few counts. The chain has TRBV30 and TRBJ2-1; TRBD1 matches 10 bases. This CDR3 is built from 16 residues. Germline CDR1 and CDR2: GTSNPN and SVGIG (reference sequence). The CDR3 protein is CAWDRGMVFSYNEQFF. The DNA of the CDR3 is TGTGCTTGGGACAGGGGAATGGTCTTCTCCTACAATGAGCAGTTCTTC.